This T cell receptor beta chain is drawn from a study of T cell repertoires in ileal Crohn's disease. Study information: Every patient was operated on for stricturing (roughly 60%) or penetrating (about 40%) complications. The M6 sample came from neoterminal ileum during colonoscopy after surgery.

This sample's time point: neoterminal ileum biopsy at postoperative endoscopy, about 6 months after surgery. Assay used: immunoSEQ multiplex PCR; TCRdb lists only in-frame clones, some missing. The table lists about 12,000 clones, about 67% of them singletons. Findings and caveats of the study: Clonality above 26.8% at surgery always came with endoscopic recurrence. Endoscopy was done a median approximately 7.4 months after surgery.

J gave up 7 bases and V 0 bases, and 3 bases lay outside the gene matches. The CDR3 loop spans 14 amino acids. CDR1 SGHVS and CDR2 FNYEAQ come from the germline V gene. Concerning this clone: Its matching antigen is unknown.

The clonotype originates from an adult with Crohn's disease. Sequencing was performed on ileal tissue. This chain joins TRBV7-6 and TRBJ1-5; 7 bases agree with TRBD1. CDR3 bases: TGTGCCAGCAGCTTAGCTATCAGGGGGCAGCCCCAGCATTTT. Encoded protein: CASSLAIRGQPQHF.